This T cell receptor beta chain originates from a study of T cells after yellow fever vaccination. This clonotype was found many times. This CDR3 contains 11 residues. Germline CDR1 DFQATT, CDR2 SNEGSKA (reference sequence). Trimming left V 5 bases short and J 6 bases short, with 11 bases between. TCRdb analysed the 5' RACE reads with MiXCR anew, one entry per CDR3 protein. Altogether around 140,000 distinct CDR3 sequences are present, around 6.3% being singletons, with the ten largest covering more than 0.6%. The chain employs TRBV20-1 and TRBJ2-7; D may correspond to TRBD1 or TRBD2 (5 bases each). The clonotype was recovered from a man aged 25-45 years who received the YFV17D yellow fever vaccine. This specimen was CD4+ T cells sorted from PBMCs, taken 10 days after the yellow fever booster vaccination. The CDR3 spells CSALGVPEQYF. CDR3 sequence (DNA): TGCAGTGCTCTGGGGGTCCCCGAGCAGTACTTC.